The subject of this entry is one T cell receptor beta chain. What this receptor recognizes is not known. No much larger clone exists at a distance of one base, and base qualities are not known. This sample is part of a study of cytomegalovirus exposure and HLA in healthy donors (dated by TCRdb to the late 2010s). The study in broad terms: An earlier analysis of roughly 570 of the donors reported approximately 260 Gb of sequence data and 95 million to 120 million unique TCR beta sequences obtained from roughly 180 million T cells. All discovery cohort repertoires had been generated using a single sequencing platform. Typing coverage varied by locus: roughly 620-640 donors for A, B, C, DRB1 and DQB1; roughly 520 for DQA1; nearly 610 for DPA1; more than 450 for DPB1. Class I and class II HLA loci were covered by the typing at four-digit resolution. An earlier analysis of several hundred of the donors applied high-throughput TCR beta sequencing to assess whether each TCR beta V gene segment acted as functional or pseudogenic. The genetic ancestry cluster associated with self-reported Caucasian donors included 80% to 90% of the approximately 410 genotyped donors. The aim of the study was to test whether cataloging public T cell receptors could identify signatures of past pathogen exposure. In a later genetic analysis, genome-wide SNP genotypes for about three fifths of the roughly 670 donors were used, and that subset was treated as a discovery cohort. The study used immunosequencing to profile the T cell repertoires of several hundred subjects and linked those repertoires to cytomegalovirus serostatus. Besides the first cohort of 500 to 700 subjects, a separate validation cohort made up of 120 different subjects was used. The later analysis used no new phenotypic data to find candidate immune exposures, relying instead on TCR beta sequences and their occurrence across donors. Donor age, sex, ethnicity and CMV serostatus were collected together with the repertoire data. Among 300 to 450 genotyped donors of the cohort, an average of roughly 240,000 unique TCR beta nucleotide sequences were sequenced per donor, around 20% of them non-productive. Roughly five DR-DQ haplotypes were handled as single units for association and clustering, since linkage in the cohort was strong. The study combined high-throughput TCR immunosequencing, statistical association of individual TCRs with disease status, and machine learning to predict cytomegalovirus infection status. An early release that covered 500 to 800 HLA-typed donors contained approximately 300 gigabases of sequencing data and tens of millions of unique TCR sequences. To study patterns of TCR occurrence, a later analysis re-analyzed previously published TCR beta repertoires from around 700 donors and added high-resolution HLA genotyping. Broad study findings and their caveats: Because HLA typing was missing for some donors at each locus, association tests included only the typed subset. V-gene and J-gene trimming of TCR beta chains was associated with a missense DCLRE1C variant in a later genetic analysis, and the association was replicated in an independent cohort. Specific HLA alleles were associated with around 18,000 TCR beta sequences at a false discovery rate of 0.05 in a later analysis. According to a later analysis, most CMV-associated TCR beta chains appeared to be HLA-restricted, and the HLA associations seemed to be driven largely by CMV exposure. Cytomegalovirus status was reported to be diagnosed by the classifier with high specificity and sensitivity in both the original and validation cohorts. An earlier analysis of around 600 of the donors showed that most TCR beta V segments appeared in productive rearrangements either about 87% or about 30% of the time, which broadly matched IMGT annotations. A total of 150 to 200 TCR beta chains were listed by the study as associated with cytomegalovirus. A later genetic analysis reported fewer N-insertions in productive TCRs among donors in an Asian-associated ancestry cluster than the roughly 640-donor mean. The authors suggested that the approach could potentially be extended to other disease states and immunological phenotypes. This cohort had only TCR beta chains sequenced, and the lack of alpha or paired-chain data limited which features could be detected. A cluster of highly shared sequence variants was judged likely to be a technical artifact of the sequencing pipeline. Correlated functional status among segregating V segments might be attributable to linkage disequilibrium, but an unknown experimental factor could not be ruled out. In vitro tests confirmed that a few of the cytomegalovirus-associated TCR beta chains recognize cytomegalovirus antigens. A further reported finding was that TCR beta sequences accurately predicted the HLA-A and HLA-B alleles for most subjects in the first cohort. The presence/absence analyses assumed that sequencing depth was roughly uniform across donors, and that assumption may not be true. Because counts were too low, around 17 rarely observed V segments, including chromosome 9 orphons, were left out of the earlier analysis of roughly 600 of the donors. Most TCR sequences were observed very rarely across donors, whereas some public TCRs were present in many individuals. A later analysis reported that several top co-occurrence clusters appeared linked to parvovirus B19, influenza, CMV and Epstein-Barr virus. A later analysis found that HLA-associated TCR beta chains were more clonally expanded and had lower generation probabilities than equally common non-associated chains. For the cohort, immune exposure information was limited to CMV serostatus. A later analysis found that TCR association rates varied across HLA loci, with DRB1 alleles showing the most associated TCRs and HLA-C alleles the fewest. Strong co-occurrence of HLA alleles, especially DR and DQ, made assigning TCR associations to individual alleles difficult.

The cohort was made up of roughly 670 healthy bone marrow donors. At the time of sampling, every cohort member was nominally healthy, though immune exposures that went unrecorded were likely present. The donor was CMV seropositive and was included in the group of almost 300 seropositive cohort members. Every donor gave a peripheral blood sample, and the peripheral blood mononuclear cells from that sample were used for TCR beta sequencing. Genomic DNA extraction from the blood cell samples was performed with the Qiagen DNeasy Blood Extraction Kit. The library was obtained by the immunoSEQ multiplex PCR assay. For the multiplex PCR, a mixture combining 60 forward primers for TCR Vbeta segments and 13 reverse primers for TCR Jbeta segments was used. Amplification of the CDR3 region of rearranged TCR beta genes was performed with a multiplex PCR assay on genomic DNA. On the Illumina HiSeq System, the amplified TCR beta libraries were sequenced as 87-base-pair reads. Under the source paper's analysis protocol: A later analysis tallied 75 million to 95 million unique TCR beta chains across the 700 or so repertoires, and about 10 million of those chains were shared by two or more donors. To remove PCR and sequencing errors, raw reads were error-corrected and collapsed into unique sequences using a nearest-neighbor algorithm that merged closely related sequences. To assign V, D and J gene segments, CDR3 sequences were aligned to IMGT reference sequences. Each retained sequence needed at least a six-nucleotide match to both a V gene segment and a J gene segment. Rearrangements were classified as productive when the CDR3 lacked stop codons and remained in frame with V and J, and all other rearrangements were classified as non-productive. CDR3 was defined by IMGT convention, running from the second conserved V-encoded cysteine to the conserved J-encoded phenylalanine. The earlier analysis of fewer than 750 of the donors excluded sequences that lacked an unambiguous match to a single V gene segment. In an earlier analysis of several hundred of the donors, V segments were called functional above 56.7% productive rearrangements and were called segregating when the between-donor standard deviation exceeded 5%. To diagnose cytomegalovirus status from the catalog of TCR beta chain sequences, a statistical classification framework was built. In a later analysis, TCR nucleotide sequences were compared against IMGT/GENE-DB human TR gene sequences so that V and J genes could be assigned. A later analysis assigned CDR3 sequences and most-parsimonious VDJ recombination scenarios with the TCRdist pipeline. In a later analysis, every TCR beta chain was defined by the combination of its CDR3 amino acid sequence and its V-gene family, and reads without a unique V-gene family were dropped. A later analysis removed 450 to 600 highly shared, low-generation-probability nucleotide sequences to deal with suspected cross-contamination and a sequencing artifact. In a later analysis, a clonal expansion index for each public chain was calculated from normalized within-repertoire ranks of inferred template counts. A later analysis computed generation probabilities with a VDJ recombination model fitted to out-of-frame rearrangements, and checked the results against IGoR. Hypergeometric tests were used in a later analysis to score TCR-TCR, TCR-HLA and TCR-CMV co-occurrence, with a repertoire-size bias correction applied to the TCR pairs. False discovery rates were estimated in a later analysis by permuting HLA or CMV assignments 20 times. In a later analysis, co-occurring TCRs were grouped using DBSCAN, and TCRdist sequence similarity was added for clustering within HLA-allele-positive subsets. Repertoires with fewer than 30,000 or more than 120,000 public chains were left out of co-occurrence clustering, as were about 5 repertoires with anomalous nucleotide sharing. TCRdb limited this immuneACCESS table to in-frame rearrangements with V and J called. A share of clones is missing; checked studies link under half to unresolved V genes, and the rest is unexplained. V and J calls and clone size are those listed in that table; D and trimming were worked out from the DNA. The table for this sample lists 60,000 to 95,000 clones; approximately 80% of them were counted only once. The biggest ten clones account for roughly 8.9% of the sample.

This receptor was identified in a woman aged 40 to 50 in good health and CMV-seropositive. The source material was PBMCs.

Read as DNA, the sequence is TGTGCCAGCAGTGAACCGGGACATACTGAAGCTTTCTTT. It translates as CASSEPGHTEAFF. The V and J genes are TRBV6-1 and TRBJ1-1; TRBD1 might be the D gene, on 6 matching bases. The CDR3 runs 13 residues from the cysteine to the phenylalanine. Of all the DNA, just the CDR3 is kept, 39 bases in frame from base 1. CDR1 and CDR2 were assigned from the germline V gene as MNHNS and SASEGT. Trimming at the junction amounts to 2 bases on V and 5 bases on J, and the germline ends lie 9 bases apart.